Included here is one T cell receptor beta chain sequence, with context. This specimen belongs to a study of technical replicates of blood from a handful of donors. Sequencing used immunoSEQ multiplex PCR; TCRdb keeps in-frame clones, though not all of them. This table holds about 82,000 clones, around 94% found once. This CDR3 comprises 14 residues. Germline loops: CDR1 SQVTM, CDR2 ANQGSEA. The V end was cut by 6 bases, the J end by 0 bases, with 14 bases between. The sequenced material came from T cells isolated from PBMCs. The receptor was isolated from a human donor in good health. The genes are TRBV29-1 and TRBJ1-1; no reliable D call. CDR3 DNA sequence: TGCAGCGTCTCTGAGATGATTATGAACACTGAAGCTTTCTTT. This codes for CSVSEMIMNTEAFF.